This record looks at one T cell receptor beta chain sequence and its context. The entry originates in a study of T cell changes during pregnancy in multiple sclerosis. Clones were sequenced by immunoSEQ multiplex PCR, and TCRdb holds only the in-frame ones, with some missing. The sample lists roughly 100,000 clones; about 90% were seen once. Germline loops: CDR1 SNHLY, CDR2 FYNNEI. The CDR3 is 11 residues long. Trimming left V 5 bases short and J 4 bases short, with 6 bases between. The chain couples TRBV2 to TRBJ2-7; no reliable D call. The sequence was obtained from a female donor with multiple sclerosis, enrolled in a pregnancy study. This sample comprised peripheral blood, obtained before pregnancy. The CDR3 spells CASSPSYEQYF. CDR3 bases: TGTGCCAGCAGTCCTAGTTACGAGCAGTACTTC. Supplemented by reference TRBV2 and TRBJ2-7, the full variable domain reads EPEVTQTPSHQVTQMGQEVILRCVPISNHLYFYWYRQILGQKVEFLVSFYNNEISEKSEIFDDQFSVERPDGSNFTLKIRSTKLEDSAMYFCASSPSYEQYFGPGTRLTVT.